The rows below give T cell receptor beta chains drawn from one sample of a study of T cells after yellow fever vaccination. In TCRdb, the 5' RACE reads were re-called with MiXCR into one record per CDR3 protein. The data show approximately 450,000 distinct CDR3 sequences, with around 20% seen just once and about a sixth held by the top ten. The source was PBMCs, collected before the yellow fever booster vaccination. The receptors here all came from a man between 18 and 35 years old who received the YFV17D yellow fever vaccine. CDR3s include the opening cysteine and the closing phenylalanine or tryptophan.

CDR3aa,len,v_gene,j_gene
CASSFRQGFNQPQHF,15,TRBV7-2,TRBJ1-5
CASSTHGAPVTDTQYF,16,TRBV5-1,TRBJ2-3
CASSPWGANVLTF,13,TRBV7-2,TRBJ2-6
CASSLHGEETQYF,13,TRBV7-6,TRBJ2-5
CASSVAWLGTSRYNEQFF,18,TRBV9,TRBJ2-1
CASSQGTDYEQYF,13,TRBV4-2,TRBJ2-7
CASSRRGGLNEQFF,14,TRBV7-2,TRBJ2-1
CASSTPPGGIQETQYF,16,TRBV7-2,TRBJ2-5
CASSPRTRHGYTF,13,TRBV7-9,TRBJ1-2
CASSFDGGQSLGRDTEAFF,19,TRBV5-1,TRBJ1-1
CASSGIRGRSGNYGYTF,17,TRBV12-3/TRBV12-4,TRBJ1-2
CASSPGTGRTPEAFF,15,TRBV18,TRBJ1-1
CASSETRTWGEQFF,14,TRBV10-1,TRBJ2-1
CSARDRALGAYGYTF,15,TRBV20-1,TRBJ1-2
CATGGGETQYF,11,TRBV7-6,TRBJ2-5
CASSFRTELNTEAFF,15,TRBV6-2/TRBV6-3,TRBJ1-1
CSARDAGTSGAREDTQYF,18,TRBV20-1,TRBJ2-3
CSSQGGNSPLHF,12,TRBV20-1,TRBJ1-6
CASSNRGRRENIQYF,15,TRBV6-1,TRBJ2-4
CASSHQGRNIQYF,13,TRBV3-1,TRBJ2-4
CSARPNEQFF,10,TRBV20-1,TRBJ2-1
CASSRSNTEAFF,12,TRBV18,TRBJ1-1
CASSFDIYQPQHF,13,TRBV7-2,TRBJ1-5
CSLRGTNTGELFF,13,TRBV20-1,TRBJ2-2
CASSTGITGVSFF,13,TRBV12-3/TRBV12-4,TRBJ1-1
CAISEGGPNYGYTF,14,TRBV10-3,TRBJ1-2
CASSSPAGTDNSPLHF,16,TRBV5-1,TRBJ1-6
CASSLRADEQFF,12,TRBV19,TRBJ2-1
CATSSSDTGELFF,13,TRBV15,TRBJ2-2
CASSLAGGVYQPQHF,15,TRBV11-2,TRBJ1-5
CSARVHRGPAGNTIYF,16,TRBV20-1,TRBJ1-3
CASSYVRGQETQYF,14,TRBV6-2/TRBV6-3,TRBJ2-5
CASSSGRLLDRTGLSSGANVLTF,23,TRBV7-9,TRBJ2-6
CSAGIAGAPYEQYF,14,TRBV20-1,TRBJ2-7
CASSLSPGRNTEAFF,15,TRBV5-1,TRBJ1-1
CASLRRGRTYQETQYF,16,TRBV28,TRBJ2-5
CSATDRDRDEKLFF,14,TRBV20-1,TRBJ1-4
CASSYGTGLVSYEQFF,16,TRBV6-2/TRBV6-3,TRBJ2-1
CASADRFQETQYF,13,TRBV6-2/TRBV6-3,TRBJ2-5
CASSQGVLRTSTDTQYF,17,TRBV4-3,TRBJ2-3
CASSFSGEPYEQYF,14,TRBV7-9,TRBJ2-7
CASSLPQDPGTFPFGGYTF,19,TRBV4-1,TRBJ1-2
CSARGGTRSSYNEQFF,16,TRBV20-1,TRBJ2-1
CASSQDRGASGSTDTQYF,18,TRBV4-3,TRBJ2-3
CASRSVREINQPQHF,15,TRBV6-6,TRBJ1-5
CASSPGTGARSSYTF,15,TRBV5-4,TRBJ1-2
CASSQGIGELMNTEAFF,17,TRBV4-3,TRBJ1-1
CASISTGGEKLFF,13,TRBV7-9,TRBJ1-4
CASSRTGVDYNEQFF,15,TRBV7-6,TRBJ2-1
CASSLGMGQFTGELFF,16,TRBV6-5,TRBJ2-2
CASSQPVRGGGDTQYF,16,TRBV4-1,TRBJ2-3
CASSLVGSGTDTQYF,15,TRBV11-2,TRBJ2-3
CATSGGSYNEQFF,13,TRBV15,TRBJ2-1
CASSSLRPDEQFF,13,TRBV7-6,TRBJ2-1
CASRKVYQETQYF,13,TRBV6-5,TRBJ2-5
CASSIAGTGGNIQYF,15,TRBV19,TRBJ2-4